These T cell receptor beta chains were read from a single sample in a study of cytomegalovirus exposure and HLA in healthy donors. The table came from immunoSEQ multiplex PCR; TCRdb's copy has only in-frame clones and leaves some out. This sample has approximately 150,000 clones, with roughly 80% found just once. The sequencing input was PBMCs. These TCRs come from a middle-aged woman in good health and CMV-seropositive. Both conserved end residues are trimmed from each CDR3. Each record gives: J gene, V gene, CDR3 protein.

>TRBJ2-1|TRBV4-2
ASSQELAGYNEQF
>TRBJ2-4|TRBV6-1
ASSVIPGLAGQLAKNIQY
>TRBJ2-2|TRBV2
ASSKGSSNTGELF
>TRBJ1-2|TRBV4-1
ASSQGEGPRGTYGYT
>TRBJ2-2|TRBV7-2
ASSLGLAGELF
>TRBJ2-5|TRBV15
ATSRGGDQETQY
>TRBJ2-5|TRBV7-2
ASSSLSWAQETQY
>TRBJ1-5|TRBV28
ASRRGGSNQPQH
>TRBJ1-2|TRBV15
ATSRDEGGYGYT
>TRBJ1-1|TRBV30
AWSVPQGFEAF
>TRBJ2-2|TRBV11-3
ASSRDLEAGELF
>TRBJ2-1|TRBV13
ASSSRTGYNEQF
>TRBJ2-7|TRBV7-9
ASSDSSLTYEQY
>TRBJ2-5|TRBV4-2
ASSQGLTGYQETQY
>TRBJ2-3|TRBV6-1
ASSEVSFGTDTQY
>TRBJ1-2|TRBV14
ASSAKQNYGYT
>TRBJ1-3|TRBV18
ASSPPPGAGNTIY
>TRBJ2-5|TRBV11-2
ASSLTGNKETQY
>TRBJ2-2|TRBV28
ASSPSGETRELF
>TRBJ2-7|TRBV27
ASSLSIPGQGLNEQY
>TRBJ2-7|TRBV28
ASSLRGGGHYEQY
>TRBJ1-1|TRBV30
AWSVPQGLEYTEAF
>TRBJ2-7|TRBV5-1
ASSLSETGLYEQY
>TRBJ2-1|TRBV9
ASSVDGTYNEQF
>TRBJ2-7|TRBV14
ASSPRGSYEQY
>TRBJ2-1|TRBV7-9
ASSFRERVGNEQF
>TRBJ2-5|TRBV11-2
ASSLDRAETQY
>TRBJ1-1|TRBV5-1
ASRAGTEAF
>TRBJ2-4|TRBV10-1
ASSDSSGTGRNLAKNIQY
>TRBJ2-1|TRBV5-1
ASSLSSGGANEQF
>TRBJ2-7|TRBV6-5
ASSFLASEGYEQY
>TRBJ2-3|TRBV7-8
ASSLQGVVDTQY
>TRBJ2-2|TRBV6-6
ASRVTGLNTGELF
>TRBJ2-5|TRBV28
ASQQGGQETQY
>TRBJ1-1|TRBV29-1
SAKVETLNTEAF
>TRBJ2-5|TRBV5-6
ASSLPSRGETQY
>TRBJ1-2|TRBV5-1
ASSPLPLQGGFGYT
>TRBJ2-5|TRBV29-1
SASFGSGQYQETQY
>TRBJ2-3|TRBV7-6
ASTGEQDGTDTQY
>TRBJ2-7|TRBV5-1
ASSLDGTEGSHEQY
>TRBJ1-2|TRBV2
ASSERRWGASYGYT
>TRBJ2-7|TRBV5-5
ASSTGGEQY
>TRBJ1-1|TRBV4-3
ASTGGTGGLKGTEAF
>TRBJ1-2|TRBV9
ARAPGYT
>TRBJ2-7|TRBV10-3
AISEGDRVSYEQY
>TRBJ2-7|TRBV9
ASSVGVAGEQY
>TRBJ1-4|TRBV7-9
ASSARPGDKVGTNEKLF